This T cell receptor (beta chain) was retrieved from a study of T cell responses to AZD1222 COVID-19 vaccine (dated by TCRdb to the early 2020s). Broadly, across the study: AZD1222 recipients with second doses at about 4 weeks or about 12 weeks were pooled, because spike-specific TCR depth and breadth did not differ between schedules. A total of over 230 trial participants underwent TCR sequencing, of whom nearly 210 had received two doses of AZD1222 and some 25 had received two doses of the MenACWY control vaccine. Trial participants were enrolled by age into subgroups of 18-55, 56-69 and 70-plus years, and around 140, 26 and 57 TCR-sequenced participants, respectively, were included in these subgroups. General study outcomes and caveats: After two AZD1222 doses, spike-specific TCR breadth and depth were significantly higher than at day 0 and than in MenACWY recipients. Epitopes outside the regions mutated in the B.1.351 and B.1.1.7 variants were reportedly recognized by nearly half of the unique spike-specific TCRs. Participants were mostly white British, with more females than males. The authors suggested clonal diversity may have been underestimated. Vaccine-associated CD4 TCRs spanned the whole spike protein, with dominant responses in regions 160-218 and 743-854. Because no day 14 peak-response samples were available, the repertoires could be characterized only after the peak T cell response. Conclusions about previously exposed vaccinees were limited because only a handful of AZD1222 recipients were SARS-CoV-2 seropositive at baseline. In the small 56-69-year group, the increase in depth fell short of significance, most likely because of low power.

The CDR3 regions of human TCRbeta chains were analyzed by immunosequencing. The authors' pipeline ran thus. Repertoire TCRs were matched against a reference library of SARS-CoV-2-specific TCRs generated with the MIRA antigen-specificity platform. Breadth was defined as the fraction of unique TCRs that were SARS-CoV-2-associated, and depth was defined as the fraction of total T cells that were SARS-CoV-2-associated. Using the MIRA data, every spike-specific TCR was mapped to the spike region that the TCR reacted to and assigned to either a CD4 or a CD8 class. Log10-transformed breadth and depth values were compared by one-way ANOVA with Sidak's multiple comparisons tests. Imported from immuneACCESS, the table was reduced by TCRdb to in-frame sequences with V and J called. These copies leave out some clones; in studies compared against another copy, an unresolved V gene accounts for under half, and the cause of the remainder is not known. V and J calls plus clone size are reproduced from that table; the DNA served to infer D and trimming. This sample gives roughly 120,000 clones in total; roughly nine tenths of them show up just once. More than 3.5% of the sample is in the top ten clones.

For this clone: Its target antigen remains unknown. No much larger clonotype is one base removed from it; base qualities were not supplied.

This specimen's time point label, interpreted: baseline before first vaccination. Samples from vaccinated people were obtained from the UK trials COV001 and COV002, which included a single-blind randomized controlled phase 2/3 trial of AZD1222 (ChAdOx1 nCoV-19) in healthy adults. For TCRbeta chain sequencing, PBMC samples from trial participants were taken at day 0 and at day 28 after the second dose. This clonotype originated in an adult in good health. This specimen consisted of peripheral blood, obtained on day 0 of AZD1222 vaccination.

The CDR3 region has the sequence CASSEGTEGGYTF. The nucleotide sequence reads as follows: TGTGCCAGCAGTGAGGGGACAGAGGGAGGCTACACCTTC. The chain is encoded by TRBV2 joined to TRBJ1-2; TRBD1 fits 7 bases in the junction. The CDR3 has 13 amino acids, counting the end cysteine and phenylalanine. Only CDR3 DNA is held: 39 bases, read in frame from base 1. The germline V gene supplies CDR1 SNHLY and CDR2 FYNNEI. Compared with germline, V lacks 3 bases and J lacks 8 bases; bases without a gene match: 6.